This record covers a single T cell receptor (beta chain). What this receptor recognizes is not known. No per-base quality is available; no much larger clone lies one base away. The sample comes from a study of blood T cell repertoires in COVID-19 (dated by TCRdb to the early 2020s). For context, the study as a whole: Collaborator samples came from the United States, Italy and Spain and covered acute and convalescent phases of COVID-19. Where available, HLA class I and class II types were obtained from metadata supplied by the sample provider rather than from assay-based typing. The sample metadata nearly always contained a de-identified subject ID, COVID-19 status, age in years and sex. Samples were obtained from the ongoing ImmuneRACE study (first 160 participants) and from 950 to 1,500 subjects provided by 6 global collaborators. The material from the prospective study consisted of cDNA or gDNA derived from T cells, B-cell-depleted T cells, or PBMCs. Subjects who had been exposed to COVID-19, were actively infected with it, or had recovered from it provided the deeply sampled blood TCRbeta repertoires that made up the dataset. The repertoires were released in a freely available public database intended as a resource for research on the immune response to SARS-CoV-2. Overall study results and their limits: The amount of clinical and demographic metadata varied by source and participant and was provided uncurated.

Collaborating institutions collected whole blood in K2EDTA tubes following their own protocols. For TCRbeta analysis, collaborators shipped samples as frozen whole blood, isolated PBMCs, or DNA extracted from either of those sample types. The germline V gene (reference sequence) specifies WNHNN as CDR1 and SYGVQD as CDR2. V and J lose 2 bases and 1 base, and a span of 14 bases separates them. Taken from cysteine to phenylalanine, the CDR3 has 16 residues. The kept DNA is CDR3 alone, 48 bases in frame from the first base. TCRbeta CDR3 regions were amplified from genomic DNA using the immunoSEQ Assay, a bias-controlled multiplex PCR. Turning to the authors' computational methods: Nucleated cell counts per sample were estimated from amplification of reference gene primers within the assay. Sequence reads were collapsed and filtered to measure the absolute abundance of every unique TCRbeta CDR3 rearrangement. For each sample, productive Simpson clonality was calculated as the square root of Simpson's diversity index over productive rearrangements. TCRdb retrieved this table from immuneACCESS and kept in-frame rearrangements only. Not all clones are present; in checked studies, unresolved V genes account for under half, and no reason is known for the remainder. That table is the source of V, J and clone size, and D and trimming were worked out from the DNA. In all, the sample holds roughly 190,000 clones, and roughly four fifths of those were seen once. Clones ranked in the top ten supply around 12% of the sample.

The source material was peripheral blood. Rearrangement joined TRBV10-1 to TRBJ2-5; TRBD2 is a weak D gene call, 6 bases matching. The receptor comes from a woman aged 45-65 years with acute or convalescent COVID-19. The DNA sequence follows: TGCGCCAGCAGTGAGAGCCTAGCGCCAACCCAAGAGACCCAGTACTTC. It is translated as CASSESLAPTQETQYF.